These T cell receptor beta chains were read from a single sample in a study of beta chain features in type 1 diabetes. The data were produced by immunoSEQ multiplex PCR, yet TCRdb's version contains in-frame clones alone and is incomplete. The table has about 260,000 clones, 20% to 25% seen once. The sample comprised naive CD4+ T cells from blood. Every receptor here comes from a woman aged 25 to 39 with type 1 diabetes. The CDR3 runs from the conserved cysteine through the conserved F or W. D genes are given only for firm matches. The size entry is marked missing in some rows and otherwise reads once, few, many or a size class.

D,V,size,J,DNA,CDR3
-,TRBV15,few,TRBJ2-6,TGTGCCACCAGCTCCCCCGTCGGGGCCAACGTCCTGACTTTC,CATSSPVGANVLTF
TRBD1,TRBV7-2,once,TRBJ1-1,TGTGCCAGCAGCCGGACAGGTCAGGCTTTCTTT,CASSRTGQAFF
-,TRBV30,few,TRBJ2-7,TGTGCCTGGAGTCCTAGTTGGTACGAGCAGTACTTC,CAWSPSWYEQYF
TRBD1,TRBV9,-,TRBJ2-1,TGTGCCAGCACCCGGACAGGATACAATGAGCAGTTCTTC,CASTRTGYNEQFF
-,TRBV4-1,-,TRBJ2-7,TGCGCCAGCAGCCCCCGGACTAACGGGAATGAGCAGTACTTC,CASSPRTNGNEQYF
TRBD1,TRBV7-9,-,TRBJ1-5,TGTGCCAGCAGCCGGACAGGGGGCCCTAAGTCCCAGCATTTT,CASSRTGGPKSQHF
-,TRBV5-1,few,TRBJ2-1,TGCGCCAGCAGCTCATCCCGGGGGAGCTCCTACAATGAGCAGTTCTTC,CASSSSRGSSYNEQFF
-,TRBV25-1,-,TRBJ2-1,TGTGCCAGCAGAGACACACAGGGTCTTGGGGTGATCAATGAGCAGTTCTTC,CASRDTQGLGVINEQFF
-,TRBV2,-,TRBJ2-5,TGTGCCAGCAGACGACAGGTCGAAGAGACCCAGTACTTC,CASRRQVEETQYF
TRBD1,TRBV6-1,-,TRBJ2-5,TGTGCCAGCGGAAGGGACAGGCAAGAGACCCAGTACTTC,CASGRDRQETQYF
-,TRBV5-1,-,TRBJ1-1,TGCGCCAGCAGCAGGGGAACAGAGAACACTGAAGCTTTCTTT,CASSRGTENTEAFF
-,TRBV11-2,-,TRBJ2-3,TGTGCCAGCAGCTTAGATACGGCAACAGGGAGCACAGATACGCAGTATTTT,CASSLDTATGSTDTQYF
TRBD2,TRBV19,-,TRBJ2-7,TGTGCCAGTAGTATGGGACTAGCGGGACGGGAGCAGTACTTC,CASSMGLAGREQYF
TRBD2,TRBV29-1,few,TRBJ2-3,TGCAGCGTACGGACTAGCGGGATCACAGATACGCAGTATTTT,CSVRTSGITDTQYF
-,TRBV4-1,few,TRBJ2-1,TGCGCCAGCAGCCAAGGCTTGCAGGGGAATTGGATCTTC,CASSQGLQGNWIF
TRBD2,TRBV5-4,-,TRBJ2-1,TGTGCCAGCAGCTTCGGGGGGGCCCGTTCCGACAATGAGCAGTTCTTC,CASSFGGARSDNEQFF
TRBD2,TRBV29-1,few,TRBJ2-1,TGCAGCGTTGTAGGCGGTGGGAGGGCCGCCTACAATGAGCAGTTCTTC,CSVVGGGRAAYNEQFF
TRBD1,TRBV30,-,TRBJ1-2,TGTGCCTGGAGTGTAAGTCGGCGACAGGGGGCGTTCATCTATGGCTACACCTTC,CAWSVSRRQGAFIYGYTF
-,TRBV15,few,TRBJ1-1,TGTGCCACCAGCGTACAGGTGAACACTGAAGCTTTCTTT,CATSVQVNTEAFF
-,TRBV30,-,TRBJ1-3,TGTGCCTTCTCCCCGGGAAACACCATATATTTT,CAFSPGNTIYF
-,TRBV4-1,-,TRBJ2-7,TGCGCCAGCAGCCAAGGGGGTGGGGGCGACTACGAGCAGTACTTC,CASSQGGGGDYEQYF
-,TRBV19,few,TRBJ2-1,TGTGCCAGTAGTATTCCGGGATTGGATGAGCAGTTCTTC,CASSIPGLDEQFF
-,TRBV6-6,-,TRBJ1-1,TGTGCCAGCAGTTACCTAGACAGGATGGCATTCTTT,CASSYLDRMAFF
TRBD2,TRBV6-4,few,TRBJ2-7,TGTGCCAGCAGCCCGCTAGCGGGAGGGCTCTACGAGCAGTACTTC,CASSPLAGGLYEQYF
-,TRBV2,-,TRBJ2-7,TGTGCCAGCATAGCCTCCTACGAGCAGTACTTC,CASIASYEQYF
TRBD2,TRBV29-1,-,TRBJ2-1,TGCAGCGTTGAACGTCGACTAGCGTGGTACAATGAGCAGTTCTTC,CSVERRLAWYNEQFF
TRBD2,TRBV2,few,TRBJ2-3,TGTGCCAGCATTGAGCGGGAGGATACAGATACGCAGTATTTT,CASIEREDTDTQYF
TRBD1,TRBV15,-,TRBJ2-5,TGTGCCACCAGCAGAGGGACAGGGGGAGAGACCCAGTACTTC,CATSRGTGGETQYF
TRBD1,TRBV7-9,-,TRBJ2-6,TGTGCCAGCAGCCCGACAGGGTCTGGGGCCAACGTCCTGACTTTC,CASSPTGSGANVLTF
TRBD2,TRBV14,-,TRBJ2-1,TGTGCCAGCAGCCAAGATCGTAGCGGGAGTCTCTACAATGAGCAGTTCTTC,CASSQDRSGSLYNEQFF
-,TRBV9,-,TRBJ2-5,TGTGCCAGCAGCGTATACGGAACCGGAGAAGAGACCCAGTACTTC,CASSVYGTGEETQYF
TRBD2,TRBV18,once,TRBJ2-3,TGTGCCAGCTCACCACTGAGACTAGCGGGAGCAGATACGCAGTATTTT,CASSPLRLAGADTQYF
TRBD1,TRBV5-1,few,TRBJ1-1,TGCGCCAGCAGCTTGGGAAGACAGGGACACACTGAAGCTTTCTTT,CASSLGRQGHTEAFF
-,TRBV29-1,-,TRBJ1-1,TGCAGCGTGAGGGTGGGCGGGGGGAGGTCGAACACTGAAGCTTTCTTT,CSVRVGGGRSNTEAFF
-,TRBV9,-,TRBJ1-2,TGTGCCAGCAGCGTATACGGGAACTATGGCTACACCTTC,CASSVYGNYGYTF
-,TRBV7-8,few,TRBJ2-1,TGTGCCAGCAGCTCGGGAGCGGGCAATGAGCAGTTCTTC,CASSSGAGNEQFF
-,TRBV11-2,-,TRBJ1-1,TGTGCCAGCAGCCCCCTGGCAGGGAAAGGGACTGAAGCTTTCTTT,CASSPLAGKGTEAFF
-,TRBV9,-,TRBJ2-2,TGTGCCAGCAGCGGACAGATCACCGGGGAGCTGTTTTTT,CASSGQITGELFF
TRBD2,TRBV30,-,TRBJ2-5,TGTGCCTGGACTAGCGGCCAAGAGACCCAGTACTTC,CAWTSGQETQYF
-,TRBV30,-,TRBJ1-2,TGTGCCTGGAGCGCCAGGAGGGATTATGGCTACACCTTC,CAWSARRDYGYTF
-,TRBV7-9,few,TRBJ1-1,TGTGCCAGCAGAACCGGGACTACGGCTTTCTTT,CASRTGTTAFF
TRBD1,TRBV4-1,-,TRBJ2-4,TGCGCCAGCAGCCGCGAACAGGGGATACGGTACATTCAGTACTTC,CASSREQGIRYIQYF